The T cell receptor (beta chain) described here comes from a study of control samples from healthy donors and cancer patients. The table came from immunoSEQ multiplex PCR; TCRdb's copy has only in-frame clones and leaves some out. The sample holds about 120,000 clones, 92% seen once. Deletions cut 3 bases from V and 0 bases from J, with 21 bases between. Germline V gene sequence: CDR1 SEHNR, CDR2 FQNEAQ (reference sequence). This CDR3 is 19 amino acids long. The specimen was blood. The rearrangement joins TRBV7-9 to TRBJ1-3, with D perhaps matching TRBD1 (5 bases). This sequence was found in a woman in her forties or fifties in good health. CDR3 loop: CASSFPPLEWGTSGNTIYF. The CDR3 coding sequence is TGTGCCAGCAGCTTCCCCCCCCTAGAGTGGGGGACCTCTGGAAACACCATATATTTT.